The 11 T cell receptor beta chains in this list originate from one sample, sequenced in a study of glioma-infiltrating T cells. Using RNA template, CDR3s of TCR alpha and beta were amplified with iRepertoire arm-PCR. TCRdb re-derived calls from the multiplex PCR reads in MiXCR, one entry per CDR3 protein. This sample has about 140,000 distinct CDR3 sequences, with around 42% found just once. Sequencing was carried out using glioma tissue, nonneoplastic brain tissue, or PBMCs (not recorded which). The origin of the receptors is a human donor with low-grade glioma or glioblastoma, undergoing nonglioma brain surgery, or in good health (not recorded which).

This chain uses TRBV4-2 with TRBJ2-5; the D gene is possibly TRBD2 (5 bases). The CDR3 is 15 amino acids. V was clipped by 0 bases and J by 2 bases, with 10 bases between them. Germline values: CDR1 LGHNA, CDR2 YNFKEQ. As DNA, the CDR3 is TGTGCCAGCAGCCAAGATTACCGGGGTCAAGAGACCCAGTACTTC. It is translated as CASSQDYRGQETQYF.

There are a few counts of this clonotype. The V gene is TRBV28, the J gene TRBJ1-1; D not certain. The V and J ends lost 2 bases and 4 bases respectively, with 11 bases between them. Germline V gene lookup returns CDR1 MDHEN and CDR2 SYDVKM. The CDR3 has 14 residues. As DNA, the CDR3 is TGTGCCAGCAGTTTAGCCCAGGTGCCCACTGAAGCTTTCTTT. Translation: CASSLAQVPTEAFF.

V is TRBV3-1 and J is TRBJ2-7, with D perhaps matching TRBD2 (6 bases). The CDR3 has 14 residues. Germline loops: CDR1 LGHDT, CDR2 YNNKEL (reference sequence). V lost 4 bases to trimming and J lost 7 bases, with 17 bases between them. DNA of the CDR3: TGTGCCAGCAGCCCACTAGCCCAGTCGGGGGAGCAGTACTTC. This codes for CASSPLAQSGEQYF.

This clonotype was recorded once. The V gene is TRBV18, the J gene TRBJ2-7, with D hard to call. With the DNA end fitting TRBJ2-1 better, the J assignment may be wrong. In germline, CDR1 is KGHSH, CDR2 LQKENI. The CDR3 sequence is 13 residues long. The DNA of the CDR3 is TGTGCCAGCTCACCACCCAGCGTTTATGAGCAGTTCTTC. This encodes CASSPPSVYEQFF.

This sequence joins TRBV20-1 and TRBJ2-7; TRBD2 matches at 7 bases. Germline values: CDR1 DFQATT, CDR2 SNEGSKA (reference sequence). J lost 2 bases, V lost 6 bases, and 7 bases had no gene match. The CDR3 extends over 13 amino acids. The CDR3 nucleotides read TGCAGTGCCTACGGGGGGTTTGCCTACGAGCAGTACTTC. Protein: CSAYGGFAYEQYF.

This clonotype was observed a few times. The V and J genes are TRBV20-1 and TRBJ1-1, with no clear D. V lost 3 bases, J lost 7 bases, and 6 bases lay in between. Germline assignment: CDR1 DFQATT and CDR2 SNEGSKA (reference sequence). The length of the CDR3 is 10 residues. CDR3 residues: CSASRLEAFF. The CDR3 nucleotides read TGCAGTGCTAGTCGACTTGAAGCTTTCTTT.

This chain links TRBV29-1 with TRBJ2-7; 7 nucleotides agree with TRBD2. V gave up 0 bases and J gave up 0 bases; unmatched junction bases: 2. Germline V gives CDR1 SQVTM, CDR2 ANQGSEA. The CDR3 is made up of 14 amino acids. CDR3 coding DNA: TGCAGCGTTGAAGATCCGGGGGGCTCCTACGAGCAGTACTTC. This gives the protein CSVEDPGGSYEQYF.

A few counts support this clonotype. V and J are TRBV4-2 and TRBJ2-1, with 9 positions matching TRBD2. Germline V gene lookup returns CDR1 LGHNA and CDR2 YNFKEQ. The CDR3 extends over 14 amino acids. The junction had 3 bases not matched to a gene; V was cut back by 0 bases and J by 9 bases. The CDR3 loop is CASSQELAGAEQFF. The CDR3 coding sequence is TGTGCCAGCAGCCAAGAGTTAGCGGGGGCTGAGCAGTTCTTC.

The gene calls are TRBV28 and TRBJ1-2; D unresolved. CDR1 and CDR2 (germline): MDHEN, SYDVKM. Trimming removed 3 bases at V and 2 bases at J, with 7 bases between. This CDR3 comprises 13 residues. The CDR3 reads CASSLPENYGYTF. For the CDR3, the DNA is TGTGCCAGCAGTTTGCCGGAAAACTATGGCTACACCTTC.

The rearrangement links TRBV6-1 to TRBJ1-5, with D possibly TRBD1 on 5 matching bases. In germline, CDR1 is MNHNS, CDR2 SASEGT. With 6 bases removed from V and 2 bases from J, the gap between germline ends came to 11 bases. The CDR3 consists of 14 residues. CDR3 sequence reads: CASRESGGNQPQHF. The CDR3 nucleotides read TGTGCCAGCAGGGAGTCGGGGGGCAATCAGCCCCAGCATTTT.

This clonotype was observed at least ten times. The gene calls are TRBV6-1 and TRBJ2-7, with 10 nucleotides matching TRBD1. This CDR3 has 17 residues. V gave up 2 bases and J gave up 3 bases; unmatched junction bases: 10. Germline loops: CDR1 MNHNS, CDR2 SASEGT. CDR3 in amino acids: CASSELATGGHVYEQYF. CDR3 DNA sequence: TGTGCCAGCAGTGAACTGGCGACAGGGGGCCACGTCTACGAGCAGTACTTC.